This entry lists 26 T cell receptor beta chains sequenced from one sample in a study of blood T cell repertoires in COVID-19. TCRdb's table, derived via immunoSEQ multiplex PCR, lists solely in-frame clones and lacks some. The profile shows under 95,000 clones, roughly nine tenths of them singletons. Material for sequencing was peripheral blood. These receptors originate from a man older than 75 in a cohort sampled during active COVID-19.

This sequence joins TRBV5-1 and TRBJ1-6; D unclear. Looked up from germline, CDR1 is SGHRS and CDR2 is YFSETQ. This CDR3 is 16 amino acids long. Trimming cost V 3 bases and J 0 bases, with 10 bases left between them. The CDR3 DNA follows: TGCGCCAGCAGCTCCCGCACGAGCTCCTATAATTCACCCCTCCACTTT. This sequence encodes CASSSRTSSYNSPLHF.

This clone was counted a single time. The rearrangement joins TRBV7-2 to TRBJ2-5; 8 bases are a match to TRBD1. Germline V gene lookup returns CDR1 SGHTA and CDR2 FQGNSA. The CDR3 runs to 15 residues. J was trimmed by 5 bases and V by 2 bases; bases with no gene match: 7. The CDR3 here is CASSLLAGGWETQYF. The CDR3, as DNA: TGTGCCAGCAGCTTACTGGCAGGGGGCTGGGAGACCCAGTACTTC.

The chain employs TRBV10-3 and TRBJ2-3, with unresolved D. The CDR3 has 14 residues. CDR1 is ENHRY and CDR2 is SYGVKD in the germline V gene. V gave up 2 bases and J gave up 2 bases, with 8 bases separating them. CDR3 amino acids: CAISEGQDTDTQYF. Written as DNA, the CDR3 is TGTGCCATCAGTGAGGGGCAGGACACAGATACGCAGTATTTT.

The chain has TRBV5-1 and TRBJ1-5; 7 positions agree with TRBD1. CDR1 is SGHRS, CDR2 YFSETQ, per germline. V lost 4 bases to trimming and J lost 6 bases; unmatched junction nucleotides: 10. This CDR3 has 15 amino acids. In DNA form, the CDR3 reads TGCGCCAGCAGCCGAGGGGGCGCGTCAGGTCAGCCCCAGCATTTT. It translates to CASSRGGASGQPQHF.

The gene calls are TRBV13 and TRBJ2-1; 16 bases are shared with TRBD2. CDR3 length: 15 amino acids. Germline CDR1 is PRHDT and CDR2 is FYEKMQ (reference sequence). Losses at the gene ends were 8 bases for V and 9 bases for J; bases not matched to a gene: 7. CDR3 nucleotides: TGTGCCAGCGACCTAGGGACTAGCGGGGGGGCTGAGCAGTTCTTC. It is translated as CASDLGTSGGAEQFF.

The rearrangement links TRBV11-2 to TRBJ1-1; 8 bases agree with TRBD1. The CDR3 has 15 amino acids. The germline V gene encodes CDR1 SGHAT and CDR2 FQNNGV. Germline trimming cut 5 bases from V and 0 bases from J; bases unmatched to any gene: 5. The CDR3, as DNA: TGTGCCAGCAGCATGTCAGGGGGCTTGAACACTGAAGCTTTCTTT. As protein: CASSMSGGLNTEAFF.

CDR3 residues: CASSLSLAGGWQETQYF. The CDR3 DNA reads as TGTGCCAGCAGCTTATCGTTAGCGGGGGGGTGGCAAGAGACCCAGTACTTC. J is TRBJ2-5 and V is TRBV7-2; 11 positions agree with TRBD2. Germline CDR1 SGHTA, CDR2 FQGNSA. V was clipped by 2 bases and J by 2 bases; unmatched bases: 7. The CDR3 covers 17 residues.

This rearrangement joins TRBV5-5 to TRBJ1-6; 7 positions match TRBD1. Germline values: CDR1 SGHKS, CDR2 YYEKEE (reference sequence). V shed 7 bases and J 1 base; nucleotides not matched to a gene: 11. The CDR3 runs to 17 residues. As DNA, the CDR3 is TGTGCCAGCGGGAAATCGACAGGGAGTTCCTATAATTCACCCCTCCACTTT. The encoded protein is CASGKSTGSSYNSPLHF.

The chain carries TRBV6-5 and TRBJ1-1; the D gene is possibly TRBD1 (6 bases). V was cut by 5 bases and J by 0 bases, with 13 bases left in between. This CDR3 region has 15 residues. Germline CDR1 is MNHEY and CDR2 is SVGAGI. The DNA of the CDR3 is TGTGCCAGCAGTCTTAACAGGGATATGAACACTGAAGCTTTCTTT. Translation gives CASSLNRDMNTEAFF.

The chain couples TRBV15 to TRBJ2-7; D gene unclear. Germline V lookup: CDR1 LNHNV, CDR2 YYDKDF (reference sequence). V gave up 0 bases and J gave up 9 bases, with 6 bases separating them. CDR3 length: 11 residues. The chain's CDR3 is CATSRDYLQYF. DNA for the CDR3: TGTGCCACCAGCAGAGATTATTTGCAGTACTTC.

This chain links TRBV5-1 with TRBJ1-1, with 10 bases identical to TRBD1. The germline V gene has CDR1 SGHRS and CDR2 YFSETQ. V shed 4 bases, J shed 4 bases, and the junction held 7 bases outside the gene matches. The CDR3 totals 15 residues. CDR3 amino acids: CASSTRQGAGTEAFF. CDR3 DNA sequence: TGCGCCAGCAGCACCCGACAGGGGGCTGGCACTGAAGCTTTCTTT. Drawing the rest from reference TRBV5-1 and TRBJ1-1, the complete variable domain is KAGVTQTPRYLIKTRGQQVTLSCSPISGHRSVSWYQQTPGQGLQFLFEYFSETQRNKGNFPGRFSGRQFSNSRSEMNVSTLELGDSALYLCASSTRQGAGTEAFFGQGTRLTVV.

The chain couples TRBV7-2 to TRBJ1-2; no firm D call. The CDR3 has 11 residues. V lost 10 bases and J lost 6, with 12 bases in between. Looked up from germline, CDR1 is SGHTA and CDR2 is FQGNSA. CDR3 amino acids: CATPFVDGYTF. CDR3 coding DNA: TGTGCCACTCCCTTCGTCGATGGCTACACCTTC.

V gene TRBV5-5 combines with J gene TRBJ1-5; weak D call: TRBD1 (5 bases). The CDR3 contains 15 residues. Trimming shortened V by 4 bases and J by 4 bases, and 15 bases separated the two germline ends. The germline V gene encodes CDR1 SGHKS and CDR2 YYEKEE (reference sequence). The CDR3 reads CASSTDVGANQPQHF. The CDR3 bases are TGTGCCAGCAGCACAGACGTAGGGGCAAATCAGCCCCAGCATTTT.

This chain links TRBV9 with TRBJ1-1, with 7 bases lining up with TRBD1. The CDR3 runs 15 residues. Germline V CDR1 and CDR2: SGDLS, YYNGEE. With V trimmed by 3 bases and J by 4 bases, 9 bases remained unmatched. In DNA, the CDR3 is TGTGCCAGCAGCGCCTTTACAGGGGCAGCCACTGAAGCTTTCTTT. Translated: CASSAFTGAATEAFF.

This chain connects TRBV5-6 to TRBJ1-3, with D unclear. Trimming shortened V by 6 bases and J by 0 bases, and 10 bases separated the two germline ends. The CDR3 is 14 residues long. CDR1 SGHDT and CDR2 YYEEEE come from the germline V gene. The CDR3, as DNA: TGTGCCAGCATTTCGCTGAGCTCTGGAAACACCATATATTTT. Translating gives CASISLSSGNTIYF. The full variable domain, completed using reference TRBV5-6 and TRBJ1-3, is DAGVTQSPTHLIKTRGQQVTLRCSPKSGHDTVSWYQQALGQGPQFIFQYYEEEERQRGNFPDRFSGHQFPNYSSELNVNALLLGDSALYLCASISLSSGNTIYFGEGSWLTVV.

This rearrangement joins TRBV15 to TRBJ1-1, with TRBD1 identical over 9 bases. The germline V gene has CDR1 LNHNV and CDR2 YYDKDF (reference sequence). V shed 5 bases, J shed 1 base, and the junction held 5 bases outside the gene matches. The CDR3 is 15 amino acids. CDR3 in DNA: TGTGCCACCAGCCAACAGGGGGCCGGGAACACTGAAGCTTTCTTT. Translating it yields CATSQQGAGNTEAFF. The complete variable domain, with remaining parts taken from reference TRBV15 and TRBJ1-1, reads DAMVIQNPRYQVTQFGKPVTLSCSQTLNHNVMYWYQQKSSQAPKLLFHYYDKDFNNEADTPDNFQSRRPNTSFCFLDIRSPGLGDTAMYLCATSQQGAGNTEAFFGQGTRLTVV.

This chain uses TRBV19 with TRBJ1-3; perhaps TRBD1 as D (6 bases). Germline V gives CDR1 LNHDA, CDR2 SQIVND (reference sequence). CDR3 length: 15 residues. V was shortened by 3 bases and J by 2 bases, with 11 bases between the two germline ends. In DNA form, the CDR3 reads TGTGCCAGTAGTATTCAACAGGGACCTGGAAACACCATATATTTT. Its protein is CASSIQQGPGNTIYF.

This sequence joins TRBV7-2 and TRBJ1-6; D ambiguous. CDR3 length equals 16 residues. The germline V gene has CDR1 SGHTA and CDR2 FQGNSA. Trimming pared 2 bases from V and 6 bases from J, leaving 14 bases between. The CDR3 DNA reads TGTGCCAGCAGCTTACGGGAGAGACGAACTAATTCACCCCTCCACTTT. Its protein product is CASSLRERRTNSPLHF.

V is TRBV5-6 and J is TRBJ2-3, with 12 bases lining up with TRBD1. CDR3 length equals 19 residues. The ends lost 4 bases at V and 4 bases at J; junction bases unmatched: 16. Germline CDR1 is SGHDT and CDR2 is YYEEEE. In DNA form, the CDR3 reads TGTGCCAGCAGCCAGTCGACCGGGACAGGGGGCTGGGGTCCAGATACGCAGTATTTT. Amino acids: CASSQSTGTGGWGPDTQYF.

The V call is TRBV14, the J call TRBJ1-6; D ambiguous. Germline assignment: CDR1 SGHDN and CDR2 FVKESK. The CDR3 is 16 amino acids. The V and J ends lost 1 base and 9 bases respectively, with 16 bases between them. CDR3 sequence reads: CASSQGETASRSPLHF. For the CDR3, the DNA is TGTGCCAGCAGCCAAGGTGAAACAGCCTCCCGTTCACCCCTCCACTTT.

This chain uses TRBV5-4 with TRBJ2-7, with a possible D match to TRBD2 (6 bases). V was pared by 0 bases and J by 3 bases, with 13 bases between. Germline lookup yields CDR1 SGHNT and CDR2 YYREEE (reference sequence). The CDR3 has 15 residues. CDR3 sequence reads: CASSLDISGLYEQYV. The CDR3 DNA reads as TGTGCCAGCAGCTTGGACATTAGCGGTCTCTACGAGCAGTACGTC.

The rearrangement links TRBV18 to TRBJ2-7, with 10 bases identical to TRBD1. The CDR3 totals 15 residues. Germline CDR1 reads KGHSH; CDR2 reads LQKENI. J gave up 2 bases and V 6 bases, and 7 bases lay outside the gene matches. The CDR3 DNA follows: TGTGCCAGCTCTTCCGGGACAGGGGATACCTACGAGCAGTACTTC. Translation: CASSSGTGDTYEQYF.

In this sample, this clone turned up once. The chain uses TRBV27 and TRBJ2-5; 10 bases fit TRBD2. This CDR3 contains 15 residues. Germline trimming cut 2 bases from V and 4 bases from J; bases unmatched to any gene: 4. CDR1 is MNHEY and CDR2 is SMNVEV in the germline V gene (reference sequence). CDR3 coding DNA: TGTGCCAGCAGTTTAACCCGGACTAGCGGAGAGACCCAGTACTTC. Translating gives CASSLTRTSGETQYF.

This clone was counted once. The V call is TRBV9, the J call TRBJ2-2; 7 bases are shared with TRBD1. The germline V gene has CDR1 SGDLS and CDR2 YYNGEE. The CDR3 is 14 residues long. The J segment lost 2 bases and the V segment lost 3 bases, leaving 1 base of the junction unmatched. CDR3 nucleotide sequence: TGTGCCAGCAGCGGACAGGGAAACACCGGGGAGCTGTTTTTT. This codes for CASSGQGNTGELFF.

The chain uses TRBV5-4 and TRBJ1-4; TRBD1 matches 12 bases. The CDR3 has 18 amino acids. Trimming at V came to 0 bases and at J to 5 bases, leaving 8 bases not matched to a gene. Looked up from germline, CDR1 is SGHNT and CDR2 is YYREEE (reference sequence). CDR3 bases: TGTGCCAGCAGCTTGGAATCCGGGACAGGGGGCCCCAATGAAAAACTGTTTTTT. Translated: CASSLESGTGGPNEKLFF.

The rearrangement links TRBV19 to TRBJ2-7; a possible D gene is TRBD1 (5 bases). The CDR3 is made up of 13 amino acids. Trimming took 1 base from V and 4 from J, leaving 8 bases between them. Germline CDR1 is LNHDA and CDR2 is SQIVND (reference sequence). DNA for the CDR3: TGTGCCAGTAGTATAGCGCAGGGTTACGAGCAGTACGTC. It encodes CASSIAQGYEQYV.